The rows below give T cell receptor beta chains drawn from one sample of a study of T cell changes during pregnancy in multiple sclerosis. Clones were sequenced by immunoSEQ multiplex PCR, and TCRdb holds only the in-frame ones, with some missing. The sample gives 30,000 to 50,000 clones, about nine tenths of which show up once; roughly 0.45% is in the top ten. Sample: CD4+ T cells from peripheral blood mononuclear cells, taken in the third trimester of pregnancy. The origin of the receptors is a female donor in good health, enrolled as a control in a pregnancy study. The CDR3 runs from the conserved cysteine through the conserved F or W. The D gene is left open where the match is weak. Size is stated for part of the rows, as once, few or many counts, or as a class when the clone is expanded.

V gene: TRBV30; J gene: TRBJ1-5; D gene: TRBD1; clone size: -; CDR3 length: 14; CDR3 protein: CAWTRTGGVQPQHF; CDR3 DNA: TGTGCCTGGACTCGGACAGGGGGCGTCCAGCCCCAGCATTTT
V gene: TRBV30; J gene: TRBJ2-3; D gene: -; clone size: -; CDR3 length: 13; CDR3 protein: CAWSQPRGDTQYF; CDR3 DNA: TGTGCCTGGAGTCAGCCCCGAGGAGATACGCAGTATTTT
V gene: TRBV19; J gene: TRBJ2-2; D gene: TRBD1; clone size: -; CDR3 length: 16; CDR3 protein: CASTLDRGVDGGELFF; CDR3 DNA: TGTGCCAGCACGCTGGACAGGGGAGTGGATGGCGGGGAGCTGTTTTTT
V gene: TRBV5-1; J gene: TRBJ2-5; D gene: TRBD2; clone size: once; CDR3 length: 15; CDR3 protein: CASSQGLAGWETQYF; CDR3 DNA: TGCGCCAGCAGCCAAGGACTAGCGGGGTGGGAGACCCAGTACTTC
V gene: TRBV7-9; J gene: TRBJ2-3; D gene: TRBD2; clone size: -; CDR3 length: 15; CDR3 protein: CASRRLAGSTDTQYF; CDR3 DNA: TGTGCCAGCCGCCGACTAGCGGGAAGCACAGATACGCAGTATTTT
V gene: TRBV30; J gene: TRBJ1-1; D gene: -; clone size: -; CDR3 length: 13; CDR3 protein: CAWSVQGDTEAFF; CDR3 DNA: TGTGCCTGGAGTGTACAGGGAGACACTGAAGCTTTCTTT
V gene: TRBV5-4; J gene: TRBJ2-1; D gene: TRBD1; clone size: -; CDR3 length: 16; CDR3 protein: CASSLVSGQGSNEQFF; CDR3 DNA: TGTGCCAGCAGCTTGGTTTCGGGACAGGGGTCGAATGAGCAGTTCTTC
V gene: TRBV10-3; J gene: TRBJ2-3; D gene: TRBD2; clone size: once; CDR3 length: 16; CDR3 protein: CAIMKGTSGLSDTQYF; CDR3 DNA: TGTGCCATCATGAAGGGGACTAGCGGGTTGTCAGATACGCAGTATTTT
V gene: TRBV27; J gene: TRBJ2-7; D gene: TRBD1; clone size: -; CDR3 length: 15; CDR3 protein: CASSLSGTAFYEQYF; CDR3 DNA: TGTGCCAGCAGTTTATCCGGGACAGCATTCTACGAGCAGTACTTC
V gene: TRBV6-5; J gene: TRBJ2-7; D gene: -; clone size: -; CDR3 length: 15; CDR3 protein: CASSYSPGTGYEQYF; CDR3 DNA: TGTGCCAGCAGTTACTCACCGGGTACGGGCTACGAGCAGTACTTC
V gene: TRBV4-1; J gene: TRBJ2-5; D gene: TRBD2; clone size: few; CDR3 length: 16; CDR3 protein: CASSQVAGLETGTQYF; CDR3 DNA: TGCGCCAGCAGCCAAGTTGCGGGACTAGAAACCGGGACCCAGTACTTC
V gene: TRBV7-3; J gene: TRBJ2-5; D gene: -; clone size: -; CDR3 length: 13; CDR3 protein: CASSATSKETQYF; CDR3 DNA: TGTGCCAGCAGCGCCACTTCTAAAGAGACCCAGTACTTC
V gene: TRBV18; J gene: TRBJ1-2; D gene: TRBD1; clone size: -; CDR3 length: 14; CDR3 protein: CASSPSSGGNGYTF; CDR3 DNA: TGTGCCAGCTCACCAAGTTCAGGGGGAAATGGCTACACCTTC
V gene: TRBV18; J gene: TRBJ1-4; D gene: -; clone size: -; CDR3 length: 13; CDR3 protein: CASSPLENEKLFF; CDR3 DNA: TGTGCCAGCTCACCACTCGAGAATGAAAAACTGTTTTTT
V gene: TRBV30; J gene: TRBJ1-1; D gene: -; clone size: -; CDR3 length: 13; CDR3 protein: CAWGTRPNTEAFF; CDR3 DNA: TGTGCCTGGGGGACAAGGCCGAACACTGAAGCTTTCTTT
V gene: TRBV19; J gene: TRBJ2-2; D gene: -; clone size: -; CDR3 length: 15; CDR3 protein: CASSIDRVHTGELFF; CDR3 DNA: TGTGCCAGTAGTATAGACAGGGTACACACCGGGGAGCTGTTTTTT
V gene: TRBV7-9; J gene: TRBJ1-6; D gene: -; clone size: -; CDR3 length: 13; CDR3 protein: CASSLEGDSPLHF; CDR3 DNA: TGTGCCAGCAGCTTAGAAGGGGATTCACCCCTCCACTTT
V gene: TRBV7-9; J gene: TRBJ2-1; D gene: TRBD2; clone size: once; CDR3 length: 18; CDR3 protein: CASSLVPRLAGPTNEQFF; CDR3 DNA: TGTGCCAGCAGCTTAGTTCCCCGACTAGCGGGTCCGACGAATGAGCAGTTCTTC
V gene: TRBV5-4; J gene: TRBJ2-1; D gene: TRBD2; clone size: once; CDR3 length: 15; CDR3 protein: CASTLTSGRSNEQFF; CDR3 DNA: TGTGCCAGCACCCTGACTAGCGGGAGATCCAATGAGCAGTTCTTC
V gene: TRBV18; J gene: TRBJ2-3; D gene: -; clone size: -; CDR3 length: 15; CDR3 protein: CASSPPGTPPDTQYF; CDR3 DNA: TGTGCCAGCTCACCACCCGGGACACCCCCAGATACGCAGTATTTT
V gene: TRBV2; J gene: TRBJ1-1; D gene: -; clone size: -; CDR3 length: 13; CDR3 protein: CASLYDWNTEAFF; CDR3 DNA: TGTGCCAGCCTCTACGACTGGAACACTGAAGCTTTCTTT
V gene: TRBV15; J gene: TRBJ2-7; D gene: TRBD1; clone size: -; CDR3 length: 15; CDR3 protein: CATSREDRSSYEQYF; CDR3 DNA: TGTGCCACCAGCAGGGAGGACAGGAGCTCCTACGAGCAGTACTTC
V gene: TRBV28; J gene: TRBJ1-1; D gene: -; clone size: -; CDR3 length: 13; CDR3 protein: CASSRGFNTEAFF; CDR3 DNA: TGTGCCAGCAGTAGGGGGTTCAACACTGAAGCTTTCTTT
V gene: TRBV2; J gene: TRBJ2-7; D gene: TRBD2; clone size: -; CDR3 length: 13; CDR3 protein: CASSGGNAYEQYF; CDR3 DNA: TGTGCCAGTTCGGGAGGGAACGCCTACGAGCAGTACTTC
V gene: TRBV19; J gene: TRBJ1-1; D gene: -; clone size: -; CDR3 length: 13; CDR3 protein: CASVTYLNTEAFF; CDR3 DNA: TGTGCCAGCGTGACTTACCTGAACACTGAAGCTTTCTTT
V gene: TRBV7-3; J gene: TRBJ2-1; D gene: TRBD2; clone size: -; CDR3 length: 15; CDR3 protein: CASSLGASGVNEQFF; CDR3 DNA: TGTGCCAGCAGCTTAGGAGCTAGCGGGGTCAATGAGCAGTTCTTC
V gene: TRBV7-2; J gene: TRBJ1-5; D gene: -; clone size: few; CDR3 length: 17; CDR3 protein: CASSEDDWEGKHQPQHF; CDR3 DNA: TGTGCCAGCAGCGAAGACGACTGGGAGGGGAAACATCAGCCCCAGCATTTT
V gene: TRBV10-1; J gene: TRBJ2-1; D gene: TRBD2; clone size: -; CDR3 length: 18; CDR3 protein: CASISDGTKGFVYNEQFF; CDR3 DNA: TGCGCCAGCATCTCGGACGGGACTAAAGGGTTTGTCTACAATGAGCAGTTCTTC
V gene: TRBV10-3; J gene: TRBJ1-5; D gene: TRBD1; clone size: -; CDR3 length: 14; CDR3 protein: CAISTGGGNQPQHF; CDR3 DNA: TGTGCCATTTCGACAGGGGGAGGCAATCAGCCCCAGCATTTT
V gene: TRBV7-9; J gene: TRBJ2-1; D gene: TRBD1; clone size: -; CDR3 length: 15; CDR3 protein: CASSPGDRIYNEQFF; CDR3 DNA: TGTGCCAGCAGCCCCGGGGACAGAATCTACAATGAGCAGTTCTTC
V gene: TRBV10-3; J gene: TRBJ2-2; D gene: TRBD2; clone size: -; CDR3 length: 16; CDR3 protein: CAISYSGRANTGELFF; CDR3 DNA: TGTGCCATCAGTTATAGCGGGAGGGCGAACACCGGGGAGCTGTTTTTT
V gene: TRBV9; J gene: TRBJ2-2; D gene: TRBD1; clone size: -; CDR3 length: 16; CDR3 protein: CASSGDRGQDTGELFF; CDR3 DNA: TGTGCCAGCAGCGGGGACAGGGGGCAGGACACCGGGGAGCTGTTTTTT
V gene: TRBV30; J gene: TRBJ1-5; D gene: -; clone size: -; CDR3 length: 14; CDR3 protein: CAWSVRLSNQPQHF; CDR3 DNA: TGTGCCTGGAGTGTGCGCTTGAGCAATCAGCCCCAGCATTTT
V gene: TRBV28; J gene: TRBJ1-5; D gene: -; clone size: -; CDR3 length: 14; CDR3 protein: CASLLGGSNQPQHF; CDR3 DNA: TGTGCCAGTCTACTGGGGGGTAGCAATCAGCCCCAGCATTTT
V gene: TRBV19; J gene: TRBJ1-1; D gene: TRBD1; clone size: medium-sized; CDR3 length: 14; CDR3 protein: CASSVTGGGTEAFF; CDR3 DNA: TGTGCCAGTAGTGTGACAGGGGGTGGAACTGAAGCTTTCTTT
V gene: TRBV5-4; J gene: TRBJ2-3; D gene: TRBD2; clone size: -; CDR3 length: 14; CDR3 protein: CASLPRAGGDTQYF; CDR3 DNA: TGTGCCAGCCTCCCGAGAGCGGGGGGGGATACGCAGTATTTT
V gene: TRBV11-1; J gene: TRBJ2-3; D gene: TRBD2; clone size: -; CDR3 length: 16; CDR3 protein: CASSSGLAGVADTQYF; CDR3 DNA: TGTGCCAGCAGCTCGGGACTAGCGGGAGTTGCAGATACGCAGTATTTT
V gene: TRBV27; J gene: TRBJ2-1; D gene: TRBD2; clone size: -; CDR3 length: 15; CDR3 protein: CASSFMSGELHEQFF; CDR3 DNA: TGTGCCAGCAGTTTTATGAGCGGGGAGTTGCATGAGCAGTTCTTC
V gene: TRBV5-1; J gene: TRBJ1-1; D gene: -; clone size: -; CDR3 length: 11; CDR3 protein: CASHDQGMTFF; CDR3 DNA: TGCGCCAGCCACGATCAGGGGATGACTTTCTTT
V gene: TRBV6-5; J gene: TRBJ1-4; D gene: -; clone size: once; CDR3 length: 13; CDR3 protein: CASSWGGDEKLFF; CDR3 DNA: TGTGCCAGCAGTTGGGGGGGGGATGAAAAACTGTTTTTT